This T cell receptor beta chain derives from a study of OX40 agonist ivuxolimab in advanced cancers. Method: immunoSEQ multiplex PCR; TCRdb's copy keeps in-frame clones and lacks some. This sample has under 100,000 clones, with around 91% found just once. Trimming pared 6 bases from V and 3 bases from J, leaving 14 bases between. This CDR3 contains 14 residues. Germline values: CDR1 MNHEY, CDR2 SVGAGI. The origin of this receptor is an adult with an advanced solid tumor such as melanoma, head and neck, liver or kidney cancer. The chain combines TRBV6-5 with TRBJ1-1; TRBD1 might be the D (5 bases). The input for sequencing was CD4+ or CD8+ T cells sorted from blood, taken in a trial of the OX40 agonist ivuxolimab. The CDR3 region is CASSYFLGDTEAFF. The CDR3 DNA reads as TGTGCCAGCAGCTATTTCCTAGGGGACACTGAAGCTTTCTTT.